These 19 T cell receptor beta chains came from one sample sequenced in a study of T cell repertoires in cytomegalovirus infection (dated by TCRdb to the late 2010s). The sequencer was an Illumina HiSeq 1500. The public reads were quality trimmed at Q25 with fastp and then assembled into clones with MiXCR by TCRdb, keeping productive beta chains. Every distinct CDR3 protein forms one entry, paired with its most common genes and DNA. The sample includes 110,000 or so distinct CDR3 sequences, with 30% to 35% observed a single time. The top ten clonotypes cover approximately 41% of the sample. This specimen's treatment or condition label, per the study, means: in vitro stimulation with specific CMV peptide epitopes to enrich CMV-specific T cells. No antigens are known for them. The input for sequencing was CD8+ T cells from cultured PBMCs, taken from culture after CMV antigen stimulation. The receptors shown here come from a human donor in good health (CMV status not recorded). Some clones in this sample may be carry-over from other donors' samples.

This clonotype was counted a few times. The CDR3 DNA follows: TGTGCCAGCAAGGCCGCGGGGGGGCCCAAGGTAGATACGCAGTATTTT. It is translated as CASKAAGGPKVDTQYF. The gene calls are TRBV7-2 and TRBJ2-3; 9 nucleotides match TRBD2. In germline, CDR1 is SGHTA, CDR2 FQGNSA. After removal of 7 bases from V and 5 bases from J, the junction contained 13 bases not matched to a gene. The CDR3 covers 16 residues.

In DNA, the CDR3 is TGTGCCAGCAGTACCGGGACAGGGCCTTCTGGGGCCAACGTCCTGACTTTC. Translation gives CASSTGTGPSGANVLTF. This chain connects TRBV27 to TRBJ2-6, with 9 bases lining up with TRBD1. Looked up from germline, CDR1 is MNHEY and CDR2 is SMNVEV (reference sequence). V gave up 5 bases and J gave up 1 base; unmatched junction bases: 6. The CDR3 covers 17 residues.

The chain uses TRBV5-6 and TRBJ2-1, with no clear D. Germline CDR1 is SGHDT and CDR2 is YYEEEE. The CDR3 sequence is 13 residues long. Trimming took off 3 bases at V and 8 bases at J, with 12 bases between the two ends. DNA of the CDR3: TGTGCCAGCAGCTCTACTTATTTTGATGAGCAGTTCTTC. This sequence encodes CASSSTYFDEQFF.

V is TRBV4-3 and J is TRBJ1-2, with D perhaps matching TRBD1 (5 bases). V lost 1 base and J lost 3, with 15 bases in between. This CDR3 spans 16 amino acids. Germline CDR1 is LGHNA and CDR2 is YSLEER. The CDR3 loop reads CASSQGDRRLYYGYTF. The CDR3, as DNA: TGCGCCAGCAGCCAAGGGGACCGCCGGTTATACTATGGCTACACCTTC.

This chain joins TRBV5-5 and TRBJ1-5; D gene ambiguous. The germline gives CDR1 SGHKS, CDR2 YYEKEE (reference sequence). V shed 3 bases and J shed 4 bases, with 14 bases lying between them. The CDR3 is 15 residues long. As DNA, the CDR3 is TGTGCCAGCAGCTCCCCGGGAGAGATGAATCAGCCCCAGCATTTT. This sequence encodes CASSSPGEMNQPQHF. The complete variable domain, with remaining parts taken from reference TRBV5-5 and TRBJ1-5, reads DAGVTQSPTHLIKTRGQQVTLRCSPISGHKSVSWYQQVLGQGPQFIFQYYEKEERGRGNFPDRFSARQFPNYSSELNVNALLLGDSALYLCASSSPGEMNQPQHFGDGTRLSIL.

V gene TRBV5-1 combines with J gene TRBJ2-1; 12 nucleotides agree with TRBD2. V shed 0 bases and J 10 bases; nucleotides not matched to a gene: 17. The CDR3 length is 19 residues. In germline, CDR1 is SGHRS, CDR2 YFSETQ. The CDR3 region has the DNA TGCGCCAGCAGCTTGGCGAACGAGCTCGATGGACTAGCGGGGTGGGAGCAGTTCTTC. The encoded protein is CASSLANELDGLAGWEQFF.

This clonotype came up many times. The chain links TRBV6-5 to TRBJ2-5; 8 bases are a match to TRBD2. Trimming cost V 2 bases and J 5 bases; bases outside gene matches: 7. Germline CDR1 reads MNHEY; CDR2 reads SVGAGI. CDR3 length: 15 residues. For the CDR3, the DNA is TGTGCCAGCAGTTACGCGGGACTAGGGGTGGAGACCCAGTACTTC. Its protein product is CASSYAGLGVETQYF.

The genes are TRBV7-9 and TRBJ2-6; D not resolved. CDR3 length equals 18 residues. The germline V gene encodes CDR1 SEHNR and CDR2 FQNEAQ (reference sequence). V lost 1 base and J lost 0, with 13 bases in between. Written as DNA, the CDR3 is TGTGCCAGCAGCTTAGTTCCAGGATCGCTCTCTGGGGCCAACGTCCTGACTTTC. Amino acids: CASSLVPGSLSGANVLTF.

This clonotype was counted between two and nine times. The CDR3 sequence: CASGLVMDGMETQYF. CDR3 DNA: TGTGCTAGTGGTTTGGTCATGGATGGGATGGAGACCCAGTACTTC. The chain couples TRBV12-5 to TRBJ2-5; D remains unclear. The germline gives CDR1 LGHNT, CDR2 FRNRAP. The V gene lost 0 bases and the J gene lost 5 bases, with 13 bases spanning the gap. CDR3 size: 15 residues.

J is TRBJ2-7 and V is TRBV10-3, with TRBD1 matching over 7 bases. The ends lost 6 bases at V and 0 bases at J; junction bases unmatched: 5. CDR1 is ENHRY and CDR2 is SYGVKD in the germline V gene. The CDR3 totals 14 residues. This CDR3 reads CAISRRDSSYEQYF. The CDR3 DNA is TGTGCCATCAGCCGCCGGGACAGCTCCTACGAGCAGTACTTC.

This clonotype was detected a few times. The V gene is TRBV19, the J gene TRBJ1-2, with 10 bases aligning to TRBD1. Germline V gene data show CDR1 as LNHDA and CDR2 as SQIVND (reference sequence). This CDR3 is 15 amino acids long. Trimming took 4 bases from V and 5 from J; bases not matched to a gene: 7. The CDR3 sequence: CASSTTGGVGYGYTF. DNA for the CDR3: TGTGCCAGTAGTACGACAGGGGGCGTCGGGTATGGCTACACCTTC.

The chain links TRBV2 to TRBJ2-3; D might be TRBD1 or TRBD2, each matching 5 bases. The CDR3 runs 15 residues. Trimming cost V 7 bases and J 6 bases, with 20 bases left between them. The germline gives CDR1 SNHLY, CDR2 FYNNEI. DNA of the CDR3: TGTGCCAGCAATTCGGGGACCAACCAGGTTGATACGCAGTATTTT. Protein sequence: CASNSGTNQVDTQYF.

Details on this clonotype: A much bigger clone sits one base away, suggesting this may be a read error. V gene TRBV7-2 combines with J gene TRBJ2-3; 8 bases map to TRBD1. J gave up 4 bases and V 10 bases, and 7 bases lay outside the gene matches. The CDR3 sequence is 13 residues long. The germline CDR1 and CDR2 sequences are SGHTA and FQGNSA. In DNA form, the CDR3 reads TGTGCCAACAGGGCACAGGGGGCAGATACGCAGTATTTT. Its protein is CANRAQGADTQYF.

This sequence joins TRBV7-9 and TRBJ1-1; D remains unclear. Germline-derived CDR1 and CDR2 are SEHNR and FQNEAQ (reference sequence). This CDR3 contains 12 residues. The V end lost 3 bases, the J end lost 1 base, and 3 bases lay between the germline ends. The CDR3 reads CASSFENTEAFF. CDR3 bases: TGTGCCAGCAGCTTTGAGAACACTGAAGCTTTCTTT.

This clonotype was observed a few times. The chain employs TRBV5-5 and TRBJ2-2; unclear D gene. Germline CDR1 SGHKS, CDR2 YYEKEE (reference sequence). V shed 4 bases and J shed 2 bases, with 12 bases lying between them. The CDR3 is 15 amino acids. The CDR3 DNA follows: TGTGCCAGCAGCACGGACCGGCTAAACACCGGGGAGCTGTTTTTT. It is translated as CASSTDRLNTGELFF.

The sample holds a few counts of this clonotype. The chain's CDR3 is CASGLESRDATSGDNEQFF. The CDR3 nucleotides read TGTGCCAGCGGCCTGGAGAGTCGGGATGCGACTAGCGGGGACAATGAGCAGTTCTTC. The rearrangement links TRBV9 to TRBJ2-1; 11 bases fit TRBD2. Germline lookup yields CDR1 SGDLS and CDR2 YYNGEE. V was clipped by 7 bases and J by 5 bases; unmatched bases: 20. The CDR3 contains 19 residues. The whole variable domain, filled in from reference TRBV9 and TRBJ2-1, reads DSGVTQTPKHLITATGQRVTLRCSPRSGDLSVYWYQQSLDQGLQFLIQYYNGEERAKGNILERFSAQQFPDLHSELNLSSLELGDSALYFCASGLESRDATSGDNEQFFGPGTRLTVL.

The gene calls are TRBV18 and TRBJ1-1; TRBD1 might be the D (6 bases). The CDR3 has 14 residues. Trimming took off 4 bases at V and 1 base at J, with 10 bases between the two ends. CDR1 is KGHSH, CDR2 LQKENI, per germline. CDR3 nucleotide sequence: TGTGCCAGCTCACAGAGGGGACAGAACACTGAAGCTTTCTTT. It yields the protein CASSQRGQNTEAFF.

About this clonotype: The junction departs from germline at one end; a sequencing error may be responsible. This rearrangement joins TRBV7-6 to TRBJ2-5; 11 nucleotides match TRBD1. The CDR3 runs to 18 residues. The germline CDR1 and CDR2 sequences are SGHVS and FNYEAQ. CDR3 in DNA: TGTGCCAGCACCTTAGCTGGGACAGGGGGGTGGCTCCAAGAGACCCAGTACTTC. It codes for CASTLAGTGGWLQETQYF. Using reference TRBV7-6 and TRBJ2-5 for the parts outside the CDR3, the full variable domain is GAGVSQSPRYKVTKRGQDVALRCDPISGHVSLYWYRQALGQGPEFLTYFNYEAQQDKSGLPNDRFSAERPEGSISTLTIQRTEQRDSAMYRCASTLAGTGGWLQETQYFGPGTRLLVL.

The chain links TRBV20-1 to TRBJ2-7; weak D call: TRBD2 (7 bases). The CDR3 runs to 12 residues. V was cut by 6 bases and J by 2 bases, with 11 bases left in between. CDR1 is DFQATT and CDR2 is SNEGSKA in the germline V gene (reference sequence). CDR3 loop: CSAGGGAYEQYF. The CDR3 coding sequence is TGCAGTGCAGGAGGGGGGGCCTACGAGCAGTACTTC.